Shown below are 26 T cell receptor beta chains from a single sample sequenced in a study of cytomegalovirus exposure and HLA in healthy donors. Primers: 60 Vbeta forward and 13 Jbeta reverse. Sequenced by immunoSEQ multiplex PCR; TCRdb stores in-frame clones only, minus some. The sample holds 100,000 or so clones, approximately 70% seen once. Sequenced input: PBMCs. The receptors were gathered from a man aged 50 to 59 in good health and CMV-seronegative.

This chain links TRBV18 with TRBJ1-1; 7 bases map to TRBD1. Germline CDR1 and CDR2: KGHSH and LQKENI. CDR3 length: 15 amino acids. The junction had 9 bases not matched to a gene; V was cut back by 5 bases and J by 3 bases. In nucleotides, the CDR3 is TGTGCCAGCTCAACAACAGGGGTGAGGGACACTGAAGCTTTCTTT. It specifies CASSTTGVRDTEAFF.

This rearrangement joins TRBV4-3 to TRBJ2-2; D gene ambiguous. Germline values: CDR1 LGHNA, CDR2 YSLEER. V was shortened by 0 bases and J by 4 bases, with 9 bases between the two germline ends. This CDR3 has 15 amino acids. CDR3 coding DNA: TGCGCCAGCAGCCAAGAACTCACGCTCACCGGGGAGCTGTTTTTT. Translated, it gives CASSQELTLTGELFF.

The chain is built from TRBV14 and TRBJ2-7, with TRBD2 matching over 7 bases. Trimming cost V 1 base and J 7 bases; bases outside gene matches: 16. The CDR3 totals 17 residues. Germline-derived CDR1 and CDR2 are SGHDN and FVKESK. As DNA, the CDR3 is TGTGCCAGCAGCCAAGCTCAGGGCCGCGCGGGAGTCGGGGAGCAGTACTTC. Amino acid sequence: CASSQAQGRAGVGEQYF.

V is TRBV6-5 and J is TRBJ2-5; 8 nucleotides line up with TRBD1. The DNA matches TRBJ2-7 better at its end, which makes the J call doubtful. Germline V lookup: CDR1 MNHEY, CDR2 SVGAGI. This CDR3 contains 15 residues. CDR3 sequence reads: CASSRTGTGPYEQYF. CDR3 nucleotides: TGTGCCAGCAGTCGCACCGGGACAGGTCCCTACGAGCAGTACTTC.

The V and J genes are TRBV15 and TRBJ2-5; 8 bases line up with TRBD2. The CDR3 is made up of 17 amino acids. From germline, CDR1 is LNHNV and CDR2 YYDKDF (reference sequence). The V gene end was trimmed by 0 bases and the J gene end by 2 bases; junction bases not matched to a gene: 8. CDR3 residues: CATSRDLPRGVQETQYF. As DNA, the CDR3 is TGTGCCACCAGCAGAGATCTCCCGCGGGGGGTACAAGAGACCCAGTACTTC.

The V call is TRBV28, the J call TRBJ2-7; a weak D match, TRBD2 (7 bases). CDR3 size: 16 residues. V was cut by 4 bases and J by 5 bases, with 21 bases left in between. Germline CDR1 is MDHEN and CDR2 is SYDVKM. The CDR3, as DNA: TGTGCCAGCAGTTCCCATGGGGGCGGGAGCCGGGACGAGCAGTACTTC. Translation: CASSSHGGGSRDEQYF.

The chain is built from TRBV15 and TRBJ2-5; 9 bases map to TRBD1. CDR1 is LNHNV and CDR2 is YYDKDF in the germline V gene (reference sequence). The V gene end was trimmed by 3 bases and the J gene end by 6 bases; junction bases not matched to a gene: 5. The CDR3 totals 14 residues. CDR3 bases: TGTGCCACCAGCAGGGGACAGGGTTTTAAGACCCAGTACTTC. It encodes CATSRGQGFKTQYF.

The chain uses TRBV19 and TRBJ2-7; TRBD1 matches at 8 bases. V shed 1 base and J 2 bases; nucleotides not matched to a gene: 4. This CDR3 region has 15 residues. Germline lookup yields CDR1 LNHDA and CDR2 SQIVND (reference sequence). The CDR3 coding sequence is TGTGCCAGTAGTATAGGCGGGACAGGAACCTACGAGCAGTACTTC. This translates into CASSIGGTGTYEQYF. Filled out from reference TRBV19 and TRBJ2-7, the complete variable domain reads DGGITQSPKYLFRKEGQNVTLSCEQNLNHDAMYWYRQDPGQGLRLIYYSQIVNDFQKGDIAEGYSVSREKKESFPLTVTSAQKNPTAFYLCASSIGGTGTYEQYFGPGTRLTVT.

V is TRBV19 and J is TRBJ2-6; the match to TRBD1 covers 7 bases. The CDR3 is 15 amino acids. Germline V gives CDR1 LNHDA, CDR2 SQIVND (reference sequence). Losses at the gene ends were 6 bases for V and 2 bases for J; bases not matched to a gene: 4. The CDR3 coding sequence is TGTGCCAGTAGCCTCGACAGGGCTGGGGCCAACGTCCTGACTTTC. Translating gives CASSLDRAGANVLTF.

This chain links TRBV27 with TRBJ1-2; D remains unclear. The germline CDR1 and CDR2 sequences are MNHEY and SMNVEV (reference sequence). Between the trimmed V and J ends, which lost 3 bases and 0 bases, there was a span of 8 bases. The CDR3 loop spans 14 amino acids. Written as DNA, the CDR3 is TGTGCCAGCAGTTTCCGGGGAACTAACTATGGCTACACCTTC. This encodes CASSFRGTNYGYTF.

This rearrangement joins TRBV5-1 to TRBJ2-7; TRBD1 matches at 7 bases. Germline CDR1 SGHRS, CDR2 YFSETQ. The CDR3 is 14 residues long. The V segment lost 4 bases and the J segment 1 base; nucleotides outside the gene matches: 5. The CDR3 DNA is TGCGCCAGCAGCAGGGACAGTCCTTCCTACGAGCAGTACTTC. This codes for CASSRDSPSYEQYF. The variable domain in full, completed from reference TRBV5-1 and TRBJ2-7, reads KAGVTQTPRYLIKTRGQQVTLSCSPISGHRSVSWYQQTPGQGLQFLFEYFSETQRNKGNFPGRFSGRQFSNSRSEMNVSTLELGDSALYLCASSRDSPSYEQYFGPGTRLTVT.

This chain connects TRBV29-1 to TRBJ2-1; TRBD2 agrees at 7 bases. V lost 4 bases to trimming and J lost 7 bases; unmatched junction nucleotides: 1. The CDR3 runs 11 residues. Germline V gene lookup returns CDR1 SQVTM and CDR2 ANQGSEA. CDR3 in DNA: TGCAGCGTTGGACTAGCTAATGAGCAGTTCTTC. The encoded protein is CSVGLANEQFF.

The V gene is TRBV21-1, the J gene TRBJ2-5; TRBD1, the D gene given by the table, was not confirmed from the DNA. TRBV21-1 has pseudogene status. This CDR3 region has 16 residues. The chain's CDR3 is CASSSSLTGTQETQYF. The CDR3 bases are TGTGCCAGCAGCAGCTCCCTGACAGGGACCCAAGAGACCCAGTACTTC.

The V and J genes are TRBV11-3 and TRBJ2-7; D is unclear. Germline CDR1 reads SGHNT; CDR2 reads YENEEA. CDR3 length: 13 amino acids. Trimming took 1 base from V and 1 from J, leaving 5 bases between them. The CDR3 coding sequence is TGTGCCAGCAGCTTAGGAGCGTCCTACGAGCAGTACTTC. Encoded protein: CASSLGASYEQYF.

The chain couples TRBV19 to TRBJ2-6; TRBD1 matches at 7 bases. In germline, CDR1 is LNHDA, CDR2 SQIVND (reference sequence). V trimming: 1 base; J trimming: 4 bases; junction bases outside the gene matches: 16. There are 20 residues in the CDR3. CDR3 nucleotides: TGTGCCAGTAGTATAGGGGTCCCCGGACAGGTGACTATGGGGGCCAACGTCCTGACTTTC. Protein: CASSIGVPGQVTMGANVLTF.

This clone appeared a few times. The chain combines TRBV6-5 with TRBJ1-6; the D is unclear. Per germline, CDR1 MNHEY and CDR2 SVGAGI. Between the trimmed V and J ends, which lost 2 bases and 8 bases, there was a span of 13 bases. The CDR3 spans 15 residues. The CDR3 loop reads CASSYGSNGDSPLHF. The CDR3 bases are TGTGCCAGCAGTTACGGAAGCAACGGGGATTCACCCCTCCACTTT.

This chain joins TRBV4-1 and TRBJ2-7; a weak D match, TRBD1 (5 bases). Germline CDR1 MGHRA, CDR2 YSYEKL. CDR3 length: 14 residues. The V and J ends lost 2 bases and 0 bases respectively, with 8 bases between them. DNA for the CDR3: TGCGCCAGCAGCCAAACGACAGTCTCCTACGAGCAGTACTTC. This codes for CASSQTTVSYEQYF.

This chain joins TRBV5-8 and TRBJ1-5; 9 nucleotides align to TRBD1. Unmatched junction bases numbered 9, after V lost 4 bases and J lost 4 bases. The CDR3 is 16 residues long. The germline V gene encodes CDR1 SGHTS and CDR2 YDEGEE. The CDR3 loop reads CASSTGTGFSNQPQHF. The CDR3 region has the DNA TGTGCCAGCAGCACCGGGACAGGGTTTTCGAATCAGCCCCAGCATTTT.

Here the CDR3 reads CASSLAGRPYEQYF. CDR3 in DNA: TGTGCCAGCTCTCTAGCGGGGCGCCCCTACGAGCAGTACTTC. The rearrangement joins TRBV2 to TRBJ2-7, with 9 bases matching TRBD2. The V gene's germline CDR1 is SNHLY and CDR2 FYNNEI. The CDR3 has 14 residues. V was clipped by 8 bases and J by 2 bases; unmatched bases: 7.

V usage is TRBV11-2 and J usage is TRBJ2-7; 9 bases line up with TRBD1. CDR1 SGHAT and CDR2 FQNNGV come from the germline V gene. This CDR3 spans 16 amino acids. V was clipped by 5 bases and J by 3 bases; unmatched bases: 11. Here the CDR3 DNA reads TGTGCCAGCAGCAGGCTGGACAGGGGAAGCCTCTACGAGCAGTACTTC. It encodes CASSRLDRGSLYEQYF.

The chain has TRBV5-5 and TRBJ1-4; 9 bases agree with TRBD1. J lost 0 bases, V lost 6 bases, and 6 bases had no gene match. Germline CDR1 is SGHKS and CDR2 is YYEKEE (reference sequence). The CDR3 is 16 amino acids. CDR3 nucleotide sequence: TGTGCCAGCACCGGACAGGGGACCTCAACTAATGAAAAACTGTTTTTT. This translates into CASTGQGTSTNEKLFF.

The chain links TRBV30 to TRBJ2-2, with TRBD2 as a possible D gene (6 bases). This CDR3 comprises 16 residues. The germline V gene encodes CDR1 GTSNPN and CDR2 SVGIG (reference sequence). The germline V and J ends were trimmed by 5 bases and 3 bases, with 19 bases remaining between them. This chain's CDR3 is CAWGNGASAYTGELFF. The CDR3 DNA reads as TGTGCCTGGGGGAACGGTGCTAGCGCGTACACCGGGGAGCTGTTTTTT.

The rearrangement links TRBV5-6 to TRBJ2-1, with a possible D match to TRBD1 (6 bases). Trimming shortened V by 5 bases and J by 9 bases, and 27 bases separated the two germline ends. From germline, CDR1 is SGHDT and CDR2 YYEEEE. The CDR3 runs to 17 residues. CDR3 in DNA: TGTGCCAGCAGACAGACAGGTATGGTCCCCAATCCCGCTGAGCAGTTCTTC. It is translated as CASRQTGMVPNPAEQFF.

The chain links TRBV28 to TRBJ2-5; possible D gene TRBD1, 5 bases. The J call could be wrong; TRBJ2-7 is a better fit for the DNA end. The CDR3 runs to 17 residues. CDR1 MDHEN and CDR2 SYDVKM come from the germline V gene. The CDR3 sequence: CASSSPKETAPSYEQYF. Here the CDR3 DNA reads TGTGCCAGCAGTTCTCCTAAAGAGACAGCACCCTCCTACGAGCAGTACTTC.

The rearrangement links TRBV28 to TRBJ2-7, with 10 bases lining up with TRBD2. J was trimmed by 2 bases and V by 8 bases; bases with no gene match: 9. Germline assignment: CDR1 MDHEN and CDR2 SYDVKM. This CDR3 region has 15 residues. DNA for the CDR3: TGTGCCAGCGGGTCAACAGCGGGGGGGCCCTACGAGCAGTACTTC. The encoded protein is CASGSTAGGPYEQYF.

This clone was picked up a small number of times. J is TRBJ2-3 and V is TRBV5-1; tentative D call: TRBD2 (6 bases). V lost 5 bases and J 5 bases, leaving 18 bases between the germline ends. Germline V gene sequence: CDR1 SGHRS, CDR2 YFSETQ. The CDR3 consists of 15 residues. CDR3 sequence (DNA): TGCGCCAGCAGTTTACGCAGCGGGTGGGGAGATACGCAGTATTTT. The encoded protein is CASSLRSGWGDTQYF.